Listed below are T cell receptor beta chains from one sample, sequenced in a study of T-cell memory formation after mild COVID-19. TCRdb recomputed calls from the 5' RACE reads with MiXCR, one row per CDR3 protein. The data show around 400,000 distinct CDR3 sequences, approximately 24% seen once. Material for sequencing was PBMCs or a T cell subset sorted from them (not recorded which). All receptors come from an adult woman who had mild COVID-19 (a few samples of this study predate the infection). Cell type and time point are not known. The conserved cysteine and the conserved F or W are not part of the CDR3 here. The D gene is left open where the match is weak. Rows give clone size only sometimes, using once, few, many, or a class for an expanded clone.

D gene,V gene,J gene,clone size,CDR3 protein
-,TRBV2,TRBJ2-7,-,ASSDRGGEQY
-,TRBV24-1,TRBJ2-1,-,ATSPPGSSYNEQF
-,TRBV7-2,TRBJ2-1,-,ASSLVGQGEQF
-,TRBV2,TRBJ1-2,-,ASSELRGGNNYGYT
TRBD1,TRBV10-3,TRBJ2-7,-,ATEDRGRHEQY
-,TRBV5-1,TRBJ2-1,-,ASSLSSGGQYNEQF
-,TRBV9,TRBJ2-5,-,ASSIGPTLGETQY
TRBD2,TRBV3-1,TRBJ2-1,few,ASSQQRLAGYSYNEQF
TRBD1,TRBV30,TRBJ1-2,few,AWSKQGPYGYT
-,TRBV20-1,TRBJ1-5,few,SASGGQPQH
-,TRBV4-3,TRBJ2-7,-,ASSQYWGSGYEQY
TRBD2,TRBV10-3,TRBJ2-1,few,AISGGTRSYNEQF
TRBD1,TRBV4-1,TRBJ1-5,-,ASSQGRPGQGNQPQH
-,TRBV30,TRBJ2-7,-,AHLGPAYEQY
-,TRBV7-2,TRBJ1-2,few,ASSLIYGYT
-,TRBV7-9,TRBJ2-7,few,ASSPRGYEQY
-,TRBV5-1,TRBJ2-7,few,ASSLAPDSYEQY
TRBD2,TRBV7-8,TRBJ2-1,-,ASSTPGLAGDPRMYNEQF
TRBD1,TRBV4-1,TRBJ2-7,-,ASSQGGQGYEQY
-,TRBV12-5,TRBJ2-2,-,ASGLEPEGTGELF
-,TRBV19,TRBJ1-1,few,ASTPAAENTEAF
-,TRBV5-1,TRBJ1-1,-,ASSSPLEGTEAF
TRBD1,TRBV6-6,TRBJ2-7,-,ASSTTRTGGEQY
-,TRBV12-3/TRBV12-4,TRBJ2-2,-,ASSLALHNTGELF
TRBD1,TRBV6-6,TRBJ2-7,-,ASSYAGTGGYEQY
-,TRBV12-3/TRBV12-4,TRBJ1-2,-,ASSPAPGGGYT
TRBD2,TRBV7-8,TRBJ2-5,-,ASIRARGLGGLSY
TRBD2,TRBV7-8,TRBJ2-4,-,ASRNSAGGTKNIQY
-,TRBV6-5,TRBJ1-1,-,ASSYSNRRNTEAF
TRBD2,TRBV20-1,TRBJ2-5,-,SARRIQRGAGGTQY
-,TRBV7-2,TRBJ2-3,-,ASSLRGSSDTQY
-,TRBV6-5,TRBJ1-1,-,ARSYSTEAF
TRBD2,TRBV5-5,TRBJ2-1,few,ASSHRGSGSHEQF
TRBD1,TRBV6-6,TRBJ1-5,few,ASSSRDRGGNQPQH
-,TRBV6-2/TRBV6-3,TRBJ2-7,few,ASSDRYYEQY
-,TRBV7-9,TRBJ2-1,few,ASSLYQSSYNEQF
TRBD1,TRBV4-1,TRBJ2-1,few,ASSHRGQGMNEQF
TRBD1,TRBV20-1,TRBJ1-2,few,SAVQGARNYGYT
-,TRBV7-2,TRBJ1-6,many,ASSLNTGSNSPLH
TRBD2,TRBV6-1,TRBJ2-1,-,ASSRRGLAGNYEQF
-,TRBV12-3/TRBV12-4,TRBJ1-2,-,ASTRGPYGYT
-,TRBV12-3/TRBV12-4,TRBJ1-2,-,ASSGAMRANYGYT
TRBD1,TRBV11-3,TRBJ2-3,-,ASSGGQGMVGTDTQY
TRBD2,TRBV6-5,TRBJ2-2,few,AGRRERNTGELF
-,TRBV5-6,TRBJ2-5,few,ASSPDGGTQY
TRBD1,TRBV2,TRBJ2-7,few,ASSTDRGGYEQY